This entry lists 13 T cell receptor beta chains sequenced from one sample in a study of technical replicates of blood from a handful of donors. The data were produced by immunoSEQ multiplex PCR, yet TCRdb's version contains in-frame clones alone and is incomplete. The sample has about 76,000 clones, over 75% seen once. What was sequenced was T cells isolated from PBMCs. These receptors came from a human donor in good health.

The chain recombines TRBV2 with TRBJ2-7; no firm D call. The V and J ends lost 3 bases and 0 bases respectively, with 9 bases between them. The length of the CDR3 is 14 residues. The V gene's germline CDR1 is SNHLY and CDR2 FYNNEI. In DNA, the CDR3 is TGTGCCAGCAGTGACCCCAGGCTCTCCTACGAGCAGTACTTC. This codes for CASSDPRLSYEQYF.

The rearrangement joins TRBV2 to TRBJ2-2; 7 nucleotides match TRBD2. The CDR3 has 14 amino acids. Germline assignment: CDR1 SNHLY and CDR2 FYNNEI. The V and J ends lost 7 bases and 4 bases, in that order; junction bases with no gene match: 6. The CDR3 DNA sequence: TGTGCCAGCATTGCGGGAGCGGGCACCGGGGAGCTGTTTTTT. Translation gives CASIAGAGTGELFF.

This clone was found once. The chain links TRBV5-1 to TRBJ1-3; D might be TRBD1 (5 bases). V gave up 4 bases and J gave up 0 bases, with 14 bases separating them. From germline, CDR1 is SGHRS and CDR2 YFSETQ. CDR3 length: 16 amino acids. The CDR3 DNA is TGCGCCAGCAGCAAGGACACCCTATTCTCTGGAAACACCATATATTTT. Translating it yields CASSKDTLFSGNTIYF.

The J gene is TRBJ2-3, the V gene TRBV28, with D possibly TRBD1 on 5 matching bases. The CDR3 runs 12 residues. Germline V gene sequence: CDR1 MDHEN, CDR2 SYDVKM. The V end lost 4 bases, the J end lost 14 bases, and 16 bases lay between the germline ends. CDR3 sequence reads: CASSSDRAELYF. The CDR3 coding sequence is TGTGCCAGCAGTTCTGACAGAGCCGAATTGTATTTT.

A single count supports this clone. The J gene is TRBJ2-7, the V gene TRBV4-1, with 11 bases aligning to TRBD2. Germline CDR1 and CDR2: MGHRA and YSYEKL. The CDR3 covers 17 residues. The V gene end was trimmed by 1 base and the J gene end by 3 bases; junction bases not matched to a gene: 8. CDR3 loop: CASSQGSGGEIIYEQYF. CDR3 nucleotides: TGCGCCAGCAGCCAAGGTAGCGGGGGGGAAATAATCTACGAGCAGTACTTC.

The gene calls are TRBV30 and TRBJ2-7; TRBD2 aligns across 7 bases. Germline CDR1 GTSNPN, CDR2 SVGIG (reference sequence). V lost 8 bases and J lost 3; bases outside the gene matches: 13. The CDR3 covers 14 residues. The CDR3 spells CAGARSAGDYEQYF. CDR3 nucleotides: TGTGCCGGGGCAAGGAGCGCGGGAGACTACGAGCAGTACTTC.

This clone appeared a single time. V and J are TRBV29-1 and TRBJ1-2; unclear D gene. CDR1 and CDR2 from the germline V gene are SQVTM and ANQGSEA. The length of the CDR3 is 11 residues. With 7 bases removed from V and 1 base from J, the gap between germline ends came to 7 bases. Here the CDR3 DNA reads TGCAGCGCCGAGGGTAACTATGGCTACACCTTC. It is translated as CSAEGNYGYTF.

The gene calls are TRBV11-2 and TRBJ2-1; 8 bases line up with TRBD2. CDR3 length: 15 amino acids. Losses at the gene ends were 5 bases for V and 3 bases for J; bases not matched to a gene: 6. Germline V gene data show CDR1 as SGHAT and CDR2 as FQNNGV. This CDR3 reads CASSLVLADYNEQFF. In DNA form, the CDR3 reads TGTGCCAGCAGCCTAGTACTAGCGGACTACAATGAGCAGTTCTTC.

A few counts support this clone. The chain carries TRBV2 and TRBJ1-5; D gene ambiguous. Germline V gene data show CDR1 as SNHLY and CDR2 as FYNNEI. The CDR3 contains 15 residues. V was pared by 6 bases and J by 0 bases, with 12 bases between. The CDR3 bases are TGTGCCAGCAGGAGGGCAGACTATAGCAATCAGCCCCAGCATTTT. Translated: CASRRADYSNQPQHF.

The chain employs TRBV29-1 and TRBJ1-5; D remains unclear. The V end lost 0 bases, the J end lost 1 base, and 7 bases lay between the germline ends. The CDR3 sequence is 14 residues long. Germline loops: CDR1 SQVTM, CDR2 ANQGSEA. The CDR3 region is CSVEERGSNQPQHF. CDR3 nucleotides: TGCAGCGTTGAAGAGCGAGGGAGCAATCAGCCCCAGCATTTT.

This rearrangement joins TRBV2 to TRBJ2-7; 13 bases fit TRBD2. Trimming cost V 6 bases and J 2 bases; bases outside gene matches: 10. Germline V gene data show CDR1 as SNHLY and CDR2 as FYNNEI. The CDR3 spans 17 residues. The CDR3 bases are TGTGCCAGCAGGGCAATGACTAGCGGGGGGCACCCCTACGAGCAGTACTTC. The encoded protein is CASRAMTSGGHPYEQYF.

V and J are TRBV12-5 and TRBJ1-2, with D hard to call. This CDR3 is 12 amino acids long. Trimming took off 5 bases at V and 2 bases at J, with 6 bases between the two ends. Germline V CDR1 and CDR2: LGHNT, FRNRAP. The CDR3 sequence: CASGLQNYGYTF. CDR3 in DNA: TGTGCTAGTGGTCTCCAGAACTATGGCTACACCTTC.

The V gene is TRBV6-5, the J gene TRBJ2-7; a possible D gene is TRBD2 (5 bases). This CDR3 is built from 15 residues. The V end was cut by 0 bases, the J end by 6 bases, with 15 bases between. Looked up from germline, CDR1 is MNHEY and CDR2 is SVGAGI. The CDR3 DNA sequence: TGTGCCAGCAGTTACTCCCCTCGGAGGCGCGGCGAGCAGTACTTC. Translated, it gives CASSYSPRRRGEQYF.